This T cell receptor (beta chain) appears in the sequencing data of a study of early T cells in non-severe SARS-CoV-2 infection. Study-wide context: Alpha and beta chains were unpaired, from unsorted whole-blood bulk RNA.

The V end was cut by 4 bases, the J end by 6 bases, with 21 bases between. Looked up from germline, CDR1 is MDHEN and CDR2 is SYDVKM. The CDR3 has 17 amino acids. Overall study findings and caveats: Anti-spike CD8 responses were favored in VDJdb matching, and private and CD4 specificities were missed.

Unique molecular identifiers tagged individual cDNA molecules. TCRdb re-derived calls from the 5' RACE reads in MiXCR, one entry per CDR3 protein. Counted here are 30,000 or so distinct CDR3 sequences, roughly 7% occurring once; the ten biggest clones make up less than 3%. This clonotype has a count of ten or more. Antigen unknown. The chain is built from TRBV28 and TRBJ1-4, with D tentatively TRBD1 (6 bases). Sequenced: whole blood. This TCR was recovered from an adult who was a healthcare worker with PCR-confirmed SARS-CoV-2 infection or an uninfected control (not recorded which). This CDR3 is CASSSRGDPTGHEKLFF. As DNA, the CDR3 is TGTGCCAGCAGTTCCCGGGGGGACCCCACAGGGCATGAAAAACTGTTTTTT.